Listed below are T cell receptor beta chains from one sample, sequenced in a study of T cells in Graves' hyperthyroidism and ophthalmopathy. TCRdb recomputed calls from the multiplex PCR reads with MiXCR, one row per CDR3 protein. The sample shows 450,000 to 650,000 distinct CDR3 sequences, under 20% of them seen only once. What was sequenced was blood. These receptors came from a woman aged 18-35 years with Graves' ophthalmopathy. CDR3s include the opening cysteine and the closing phenylalanine or tryptophan. The D gene is left open where the match is weak. The size entry is marked missing in some rows and otherwise reads once, few, many or a size class.

D | J | V | size | DNA | CDR3
- | TRBJ2-3 | TRBV24-1 | few | TGTGCCACCAGTGATAAGTACCGGGACCGGCAGTATTTT | CATSDKYRDRQYF
TRBD1 | TRBJ2-5 | TRBV5-6 | few | TGTGCCAGCAGCTTCAGACAGGGTACAGGGGAAGAGACCCAGTACTTC | CASSFRQGTGEETQYF
- | TRBJ2-1 | TRBV28 | few | TGTGCCAGCGGCATCCGGGAGTGGGCTAAGAATGAGCAGTTCTTC | CASGIREWAKNEQFF
TRBD2 | TRBJ2-5 | TRBV20-1 | - | TGCAGTGCTAGAGAGGGACTAGCGGGAGGAGAGACCCAGTACTTC | CSAREGLAGGETQYF
- | TRBJ1-6 | TRBV5-1 | many | TGCGCCAGCAGCTTGGACGGCCGAAATTCACCCCTCCACTTT | CASSLDGRNSPLHF
TRBD1 | TRBJ2-1 | TRBV3-1 | many | TGTGCCAGCAGCCTAGGGACAGGGTTTTTGGACAATGAGCAGTTCTTC | CASSLGTGFLDNEQFF
- | TRBJ1-5 | TRBV6-1 | many | TGTGCCAGCAGAAGACGGAATCAGCCCCAGCATTTT | CASRRRNQPQHF
- | TRBJ1-4 | TRBV27 | few | TGTGCCAGCAGACAGGGTATCTCTAGTAATGAAAAACTGTTTTTT | CASRQGISSNEKLFF
- | TRBJ1-1 | TRBV28 | many | TGTGCCAGCAGTATTGGACCGGGGAACACTGAAGCTTTCTTT | CASSIGPGNTEAFF
- | TRBJ2-7 | TRBV20-1 | few | TGCAGTGCCAGATCTGGGACTTCCTACGAGCAGTACTTC | CSARSGTSYEQYF
TRBD1 | TRBJ1-6 | TRBV15 | - | TGTGCCACCAGCAGTCAGGTGGGACAGGGCGGTTCACCCCTCCACTTT | CATSSQVGQGGSPLHF
- | TRBJ1-6 | TRBV11-2 | many | TGTGCCAGCAGCTTAGAGAAGGACAGAAATTCACCCCTCCACTTT | CASSLEKDRNSPLHF
TRBD1 | TRBJ2-1 | TRBV6-2/TRBV6-3 | - | TGTGCCAGCAGTACCACAGGGGGCCTACCGACCACCTTGTACAATGAGCAGTTCTTC | CASSTTGGLPTTLYNEQFF
TRBD1 | TRBJ1-2 | TRBV3-1 | many | TGTGCCAGCAGCCAAGGACAGGGAACCTATGGCTACACCTTC | CASSQGQGTYGYTF
TRBD2 | TRBJ2-3 | TRBV7-9 | - | TGTGCCAGCAGCTCATCAGGGGGAGGACTAGCGGGACTGAATGAAGATACGCAGTATTTT | CASSSSGGGLAGLNEDTQYF
- | TRBJ1-6 | TRBV28 | many | TGTGCCAGCAGTCCCACGACGAGGGGCTATAATTCACCCCTCCACTTT | CASSPTTRGYNSPLHF
TRBD2 | TRBJ2-3 | TRBV5-1 | many | TGCGCCAGCAGCATCACCGGGACTAGCGGGAGCAGCACAGATACGCAGTATTTT | CASSITGTSGSSTDTQYF
TRBD2 | TRBJ2-3 | TRBV3-1 | many | TGTGCCAGCAGCTCCCGGACTAGCGGTACTAGCACAGATACGCAGTATTTT | CASSSRTSGTSTDTQYF
- | TRBJ1-2 | TRBV5-1 | many | TGCGCCAGCAGTTCCGGGGGGGGCGATGGCTACACCTTC | CASSSGGGDGYTF
- | TRBJ1-5 | TRBV20-1 | few | TGCAGTGCTTGGAGGGCAGGGGGCAATCAGCCCCAGCATTTT | CSAWRAGGNQPQHF
- | TRBJ2-1 | TRBV6-1 | - | TGTGCCGGGAGCCCGCAAGGTTACAATGAGCAGTTCTTC | CAGSPQGYNEQFF
- | TRBJ2-3 | TRBV9 | - | TGTGCCAGCAGCGTAAGGGTGGCTACAGATACGCAGTATTTT | CASSVRVATDTQYF
TRBD2 | TRBJ2-1 | TRBV28 | many | TGTGCCAGCAGGAGCGGGGGGGCCGAAGGTGAGCAGTTCTTC | CASRSGGAEGEQFF
- | TRBJ2-3 | TRBV15 | few | TGTGCCACCAGCGACGGACGCCCTTCGCAGTATTTT | CATSDGRPSQYF
- | TRBJ1-1 | TRBV6-2/TRBV6-3 | many | TGTGCCAGCAGTTACCAACCGGGACAAGGGATGGGTTCGACTGAAGCTTTCTTT | CASSYQPGQGMGSTEAFF
- | TRBJ2-5 | TRBV2 | many | TGTGCCAGCAGTGTTAGTTCCCGGGAGTACTTC | CASSVSSREYF
- | TRBJ2-1 | TRBV18 | many | TGTGCCAGCTCACCAATCCTCGGGACTCACAATGAGCAGTTCTTC | CASSPILGTHNEQFF
- | TRBJ2-3 | TRBV28 | many | TGTGCCAGCGCCCCCCAAGGGGGGGCGTCGGATACGCAGTATTTT | CASAPQGGASDTQYF
TRBD2 | TRBJ2-3 | TRBV28 | many | TGTGCCAGCAGTTTCCCAACTAGCGGGGGGGGTTCGCAGTATTTT | CASSFPTSGGGSQYF
- | TRBJ1-4 | TRBV5-1 | many | TGCGCCAGCAGGCCCTCGGGGGGGCGCGAAAAACTGTTTTTT | CASRPSGGREKLFF
- | TRBJ1-5 | TRBV28 | - | TGTGCCAGCAGTTTTCCTTATAGCAATCAGCCCCAGCATTTT | CASSFPYSNQPQHF
- | TRBJ1-1 | TRBV6-2/TRBV6-3 | many | TGTGCCAGCAGTTACTCGTCGGGGCCTAGCCTCATGAACACTGAAGCTTTCTTT | CASSYSSGPSLMNTEAFF
TRBD1 | TRBJ1-2 | TRBV28 | many | TGTGCCAGCAGTTCAAGTCCGGGACAGCTTAACTATGGCTACACCTTC | CASSSSPGQLNYGYTF
TRBD1 | TRBJ2-7 | TRBV7-8 | many | TGTGCCAGCAGCCACCCGGACAGGGGCGGTAACGAGCAGTACTTC | CASSHPDRGGNEQYF
- | TRBJ1-5 | TRBV28 | - | TGTGCCAGCAGTTTATCCGCCAGGGGATACTATCAGCCCCAGCATTTT | CASSLSARGYYQPQHF
TRBD2 | TRBJ2-1 | TRBV19 | - | TGTGCCAGTAGTAAGGTAGCGGGACTCTACAATGAGCAGTTCTTC | CASSKVAGLYNEQFF
TRBD1 | TRBJ2-5 | TRBV10-1 | few | TGCGCCAGCAGTGAGTCCGGGACAGTGGAGACCCAGTACTTC | CASSESGTVETQYF
- | TRBJ1-5 | TRBV27 | many | TGTGCCAGCAGTGACAGGTTGTTCGGCAATCAGCCCCAGCATTTT | CASSDRLFGNQPQHF
- | TRBJ1-3 | TRBV28 | - | TGTGCCAGCAGTCCCCGTTGGGGGTTCGGAAACACCATATATTTT | CASSPRWGFGNTIYF
- | TRBJ2-2 | TRBV4-1 | - | TGCGCCAGCAGCCAAGATACTCGTCCGAACACCGGGGAGCTGTTTTTT | CASSQDTRPNTGELFF
- | TRBJ2-2 | TRBV7-9 | few | TGTGCCAGCAGCTGGGGTTCGGAGGCCGGGGAGCTGTTTTTT | CASSWGSEAGELFF
- | TRBJ2-7 | TRBV28 | many | TGTGCCAGCAGCCTCTCGGGGAAGGGCTACGAGCAGTACTTC | CASSLSGKGYEQYF
TRBD1 | TRBJ1-1 | TRBV27 | - | TGTGCCAGCACCGGGACAGCGTCCCTTAACACTGAAGCTTTCTTT | CASTGTASLNTEAFF
TRBD2 | TRBJ2-7 | TRBV9 | few | TGTGCCAGCAGCCCCACTAGCGGGGCTTACTACGAGCAGTACTTC | CASSPTSGAYYEQYF
- | TRBJ1-5 | TRBV7-3 | - | TGTGCCAGCAGCTTAGTGTGGAGGGGGGGATATAGCAATCAGCCCCAGCATTTT | CASSLVWRGGYSNQPQHF
- | TRBJ1-2 | TRBV27 | - | TGTGCCAGCAGTCCGACTGCCAGACCCCCCGGCTACACCTTC | CASSPTARPPGYTF
- | TRBJ2-5 | TRBV7-9 | - | TGTGCCAGCAGCTTAGCGACTAGTCCACAAGAGACCCAGTACTTC | CASSLATSPQETQYF
TRBD1 | TRBJ1-1 | TRBV12-3/TRBV12-4 | many | TGTGCCAGCAGAACCAGGGGGCTGAACACTGAAGCTTTCTTT | CASRTRGLNTEAFF
- | TRBJ1-4 | TRBV2 | many | TGTGCCAGCAGTGAGGCAGGGCCTAATGAAAAACTGTTTTTT | CASSEAGPNEKLFF
TRBD1 | TRBJ2-2 | TRBV7-7 | once | TGTGCTAGCAGCTGGGACAGGGACGCCGGGGAGCTGTTTTTT | CASSWDRDAGELFF
- | TRBJ1-3 | TRBV2 | - | TGTGCCAGCAGTGAACTGGTGGGAGTATCTGGAAACACCATATATTTT | CASSELVGVSGNTIYF
TRBD2 | TRBJ2-1 | TRBV19 | - | TGTGCCAGTAGTACCCCGCGGGGGGCCATGAACAATGAGCAGTTCTTC | CASSTPRGAMNNEQFF
TRBD1 | TRBJ2-7 | TRBV5-8 | many | TGTGCCAGCAGCTTGGTAGGGACAGGGATCTACGAGCAGTACTTC | CASSLVGTGIYEQYF
TRBD1 | TRBJ2-7 | TRBV18 | many | TGTGCCAGCTCACCAGACAGGGTTTTTACCGAGCAGTACTTC | CASSPDRVFTEQYF